This passage covers 7 T cell receptor beta chains from one sample sequenced in a study of blood T cell repertoires in COVID-19. Measured with immunoSEQ multiplex PCR; TCRdb has only the in-frame clones, and not every one. Here the sample spans 65,000 to 90,000 clones, 70% to 90% being singletons. Sample: peripheral blood. The receptors come from a woman aged 80 or older with active or convalescent COVID-19.

The V call is TRBV27, the J call TRBJ1-1, with 7 bases fitting TRBD1. This CDR3 is 15 amino acids long. CDR1 is MNHEY and CDR2 is SMNVEV in the germline V gene (reference sequence). V lost 5 bases and J lost 4; bases outside the gene matches: 10. Here the CDR3 DNA reads TGTGCCAGCAGTCTGGGACAGCCGGGGTCCACTGAAGCTTTCTTT. Translating gives CASSLGQPGSTEAFF.

The chain joins TRBV5-1 to TRBJ2-7; the D is unclear. The CDR3 sequence is 15 residues long. The germline V gene encodes CDR1 SGHRS and CDR2 YFSETQ. V was clipped by 2 bases and J by 1 base, with 13 bases between them. CDR3 residues: CASSFTGSPSYEQYF. The DNA for the CDR3 is TGCGCCAGCAGCTTTACCGGTAGCCCATCCTACGAGCAGTACTTC.

The chain uses TRBV25-1 and TRBJ1-2, with D tentatively TRBD1 (5 bases). The germline V and J ends were trimmed by 0 bases and 4 bases, with 12 bases remaining between them. This CDR3 has 15 residues. The germline V gene has CDR1 MGHDK and CDR2 SYGVNS. CDR3 region: CASSEYSSGSYGYTF. CDR3 DNA sequence: TGTGCCAGCAGTGAATATAGCTCAGGGTCCTATGGCTACACCTTC.

The V call is TRBV18, the J call TRBJ2-7, with TRBD2 as a possible D gene (6 bases). Germline V gene sequence: CDR1 KGHSH, CDR2 LQKENI. Trimming stripped 5 bases from V and 7 bases from J, with 15 bases between. The CDR3 spans 13 residues. The CDR3, as DNA: TGTGCCAGCTCATCTACCGGGGGTCGGGAGCAGTACTTC. Encoded protein: CASSSTGGREQYF.

The genes are TRBV6-5 and TRBJ2-1, with D unclear. Between the trimmed V and J ends, which lost 0 bases and 8 bases, there was a span of 11 bases. The CDR3 runs 14 residues. The V gene's germline CDR1 is MNHEY and CDR2 SVGAGI. The CDR3 reads CASSYSAGNDEQFF. In DNA, the CDR3 is TGTGCCAGCAGTTACTCGGCAGGAAACGATGAGCAGTTCTTC.

The V gene is TRBV5-4, the J gene TRBJ1-2; 8 nucleotides line up with TRBD1. This CDR3 is 11 amino acids long. Germline CDR1 and CDR2: SGHNT and YYREEE (reference sequence). J lost 8 bases, V lost 4 bases, and 1 base had no gene match. The CDR3 DNA follows: TGTGCCAGCAGCCCAGGGGGCGGCTACACCTTC. It is translated as CASSPGGGYTF.

The V call is TRBV2, the J call TRBJ1-6, with D hard to call. The CDR3 has 13 amino acids. The germline V gene has CDR1 SNHLY and CDR2 FYNNEI. Trimming left V 1 base short and J 6 bases short, with 4 bases between. In nucleotides, the CDR3 is TGTGCCAGCAGTGAAGACAGTAATTCACCCCTCCACTTT. Amino acid sequence: CASSEDSNSPLHF.